The 2 T cell receptor beta chains presented below share a single source sample, sequenced in a study of vaccination and CD4 T cells after COVID-19. Stated treatment: roughly 11-day PBMC culture with coronavirus spike peptide pools or control peptides (ViraFEST assay). The study sequenced cultured CD4+ T cell DNA using the Oncomine TCR Beta short-read assay. TCRdb analysed the PCR reads with MiXCR anew, one entry per CDR3 protein. The sample includes more than 10,000 distinct CDR3 sequences, about two thirds of them seen just once. Antigens of these TCRs are unknown. Sequencing was carried out using CD4+ T cells from blood, cultured in vitro. These receptor sequences come from a human donor who had recovered from COVID-19.

The chain recombines TRBV28 with TRBJ1-3; D is unresolved. Germline CDR1 is MDHEN and CDR2 is SYDVKM. Trimming left V 8 bases short and J 4 bases short, with 6 bases between. CDR3 size: 11 residues. The CDR3 here is CASGEGNTIYF. DNA of the CDR3: TGTGCCAGCGGGGAGGGAAACACCATATATTTT.

The gene calls are TRBV7-3 and TRBJ1-2; D is unclear. Looked up from germline, CDR1 is SGHTA and CDR2 is FQGTGA. The CDR3 has 17 residues. Trimming cost V 1 base and J 0 bases, with 15 bases left between them. The CDR3 DNA is TGTGCCAGCAGCTTAAAATTCGGCTTGCCCCCTAACTATGGCTACACCTTC. As protein: CASSLKFGLPPNYGYTF.